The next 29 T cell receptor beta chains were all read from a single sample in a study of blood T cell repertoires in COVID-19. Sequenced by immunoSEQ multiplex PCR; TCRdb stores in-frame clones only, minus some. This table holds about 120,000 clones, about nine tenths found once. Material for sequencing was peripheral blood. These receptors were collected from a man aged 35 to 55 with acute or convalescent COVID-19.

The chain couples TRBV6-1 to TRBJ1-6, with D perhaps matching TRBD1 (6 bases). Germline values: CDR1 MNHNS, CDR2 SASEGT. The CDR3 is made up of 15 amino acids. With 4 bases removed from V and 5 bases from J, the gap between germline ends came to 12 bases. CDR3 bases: TGTGCCAGCAGTGTAGCAGCAGGGGATAATTCACCCCTCCACTTT. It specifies CASSVAAGDNSPLHF.

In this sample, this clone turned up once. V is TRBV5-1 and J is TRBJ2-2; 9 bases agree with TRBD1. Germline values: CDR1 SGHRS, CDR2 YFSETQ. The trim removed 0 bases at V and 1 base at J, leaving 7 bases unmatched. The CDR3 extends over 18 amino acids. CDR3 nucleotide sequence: TGCGCCAGCAGCTTGGCCACAGGGGGCGCGGGGAACACCGGGGAGCTGTTTTTT. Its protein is CASSLATGGAGNTGELFF.

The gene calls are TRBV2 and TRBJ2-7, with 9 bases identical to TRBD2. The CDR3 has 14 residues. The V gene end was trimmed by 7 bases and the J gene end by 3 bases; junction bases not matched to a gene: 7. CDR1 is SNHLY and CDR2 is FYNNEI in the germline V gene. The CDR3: CASTQWRGGYEQYF. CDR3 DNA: TGTGCCAGCACCCAGTGGCGGGGGGGCTACGAGCAGTACTTC.

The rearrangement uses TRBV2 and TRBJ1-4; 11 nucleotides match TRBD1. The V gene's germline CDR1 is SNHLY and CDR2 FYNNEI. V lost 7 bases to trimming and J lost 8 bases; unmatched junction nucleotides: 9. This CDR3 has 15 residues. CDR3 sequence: CASKTDRGRGEKLFF. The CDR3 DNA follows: TGTGCCAGCAAAACGGACAGGGGGCGAGGCGAAAAACTGTTTTTT.

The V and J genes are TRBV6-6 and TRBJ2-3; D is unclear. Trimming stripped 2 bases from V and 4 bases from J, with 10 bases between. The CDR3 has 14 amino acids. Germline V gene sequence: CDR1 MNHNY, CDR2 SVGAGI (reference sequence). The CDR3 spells CASSYQNQADTQYF. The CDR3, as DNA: TGTGCCAGCAGTTACCAAAACCAGGCAGATACGCAGTATTTT.

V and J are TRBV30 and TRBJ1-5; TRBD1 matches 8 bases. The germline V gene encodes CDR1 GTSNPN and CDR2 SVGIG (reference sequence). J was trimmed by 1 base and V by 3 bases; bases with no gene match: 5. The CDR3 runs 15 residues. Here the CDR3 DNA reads TGTGCCTGGAGCCGGGACAGGCTAAGCAATCAGCCCCAGCATTTT. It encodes CAWSRDRLSNQPQHF.

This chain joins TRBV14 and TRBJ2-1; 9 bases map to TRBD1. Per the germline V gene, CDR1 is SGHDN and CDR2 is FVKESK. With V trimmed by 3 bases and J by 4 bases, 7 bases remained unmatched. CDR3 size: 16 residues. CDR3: CASSHQTGGLYNEQFF. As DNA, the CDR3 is TGTGCCAGCAGCCACCAGACAGGGGGGTTGTACAATGAGCAGTTCTTC.

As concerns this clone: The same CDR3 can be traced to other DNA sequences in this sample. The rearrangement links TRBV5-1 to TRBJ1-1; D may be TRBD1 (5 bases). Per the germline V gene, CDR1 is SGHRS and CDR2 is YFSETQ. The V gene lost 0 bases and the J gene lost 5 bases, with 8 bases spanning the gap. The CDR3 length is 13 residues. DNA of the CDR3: TGCGCCAGCAGCTTGGACGGGGGGACTGAAGCTTTCTTT. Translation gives CASSLDGGTEAFF.

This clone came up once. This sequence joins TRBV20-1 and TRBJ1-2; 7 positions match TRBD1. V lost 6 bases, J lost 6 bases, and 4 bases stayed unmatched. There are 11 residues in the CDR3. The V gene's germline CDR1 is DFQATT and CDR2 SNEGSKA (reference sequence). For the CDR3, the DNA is TGCAGTGCCACCGGGACAGATGGCTACACCTTC. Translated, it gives CSATGTDGYTF.

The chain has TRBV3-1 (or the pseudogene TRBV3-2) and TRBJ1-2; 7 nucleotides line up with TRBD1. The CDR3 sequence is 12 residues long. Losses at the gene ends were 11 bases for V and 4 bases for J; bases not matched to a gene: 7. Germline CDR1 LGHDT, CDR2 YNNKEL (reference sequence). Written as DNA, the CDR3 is TGTGCCGCAACCAGGGGGTCCTATGGCTACACCTTC. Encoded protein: CAATRGSYGYTF.

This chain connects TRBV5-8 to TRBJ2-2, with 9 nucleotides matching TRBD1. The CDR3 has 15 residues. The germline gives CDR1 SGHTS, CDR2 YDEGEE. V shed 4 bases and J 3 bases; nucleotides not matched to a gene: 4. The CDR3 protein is CASSKGQGYTGELFF. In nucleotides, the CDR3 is TGTGCCAGCAGCAAGGGACAGGGTTACACCGGGGAGCTGTTTTTT.

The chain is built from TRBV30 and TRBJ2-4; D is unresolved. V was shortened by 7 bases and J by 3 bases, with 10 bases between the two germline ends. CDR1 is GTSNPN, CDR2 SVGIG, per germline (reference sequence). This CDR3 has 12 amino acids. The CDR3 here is CALERVKNIQYF. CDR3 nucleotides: TGTGCCTTGGAACGGGTCAAAAACATTCAGTACTTC. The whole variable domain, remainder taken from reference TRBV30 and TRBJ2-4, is SQTIHQWPATLVQPVGSPLSLECTVEGTSNPNLYWYRQAAGRGLQLLFYSVGIGQISSEVPQNLSASRPQDRQFILSSKKLLLSDSGFYLCALERVKNIQYFGAGTRLSVL.

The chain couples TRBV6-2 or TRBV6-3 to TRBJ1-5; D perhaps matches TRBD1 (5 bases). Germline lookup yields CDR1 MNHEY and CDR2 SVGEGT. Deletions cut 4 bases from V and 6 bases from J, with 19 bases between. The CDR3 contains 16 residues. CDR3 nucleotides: TGTGCCAGCAGTTCTCCCCCGGCAGGGCCAGGTCAGCCCCAGCATTTT. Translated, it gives CASSSPPAGPGQPQHF.

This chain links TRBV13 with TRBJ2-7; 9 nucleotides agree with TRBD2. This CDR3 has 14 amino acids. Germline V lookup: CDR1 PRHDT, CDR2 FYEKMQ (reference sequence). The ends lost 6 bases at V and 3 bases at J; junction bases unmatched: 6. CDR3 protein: CASRTSGGIYEQYF. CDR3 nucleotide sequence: TGTGCCAGCAGAACGAGCGGGGGGATCTACGAGCAGTACTTC.

CDR3: CASSQEAGKAPQHF. The CDR3 bases are TGTGCCAGCAGCCAAGAGGCAGGGAAGGCGCCCCAGCATTTT. This chain uses TRBV4-2 with TRBJ1-5; D perhaps matches TRBD1 (5 bases). V was clipped by 0 bases and J by 9 bases, with 12 bases between them. CDR1 and CDR2 (germline): LGHNA, YNFKEQ. The CDR3 covers 14 residues.

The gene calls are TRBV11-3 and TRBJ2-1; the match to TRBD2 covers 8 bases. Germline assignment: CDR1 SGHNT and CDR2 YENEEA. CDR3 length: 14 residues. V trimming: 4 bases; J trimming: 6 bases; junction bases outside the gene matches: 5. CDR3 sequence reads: CASSYSGTTNEQFF. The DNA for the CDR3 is TGTGCCAGCAGCTATAGCGGGACCACCAATGAGCAGTTCTTC.

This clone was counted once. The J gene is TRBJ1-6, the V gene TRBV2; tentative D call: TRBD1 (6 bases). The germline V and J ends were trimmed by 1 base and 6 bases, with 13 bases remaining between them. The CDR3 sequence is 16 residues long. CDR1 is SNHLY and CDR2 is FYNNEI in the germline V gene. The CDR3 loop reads CASSEGLGTSNSPLHF. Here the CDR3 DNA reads TGTGCCAGCAGTGAAGGGTTAGGGACAAGTAATTCACCCCTCCACTTT. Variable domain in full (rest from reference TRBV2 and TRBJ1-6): EPEVTQTPSHQVTQMGQEVILRCVPISNHLYFYWYRQILGQKVEFLVSFYNNEISEKSEIFDDQFSVERPDGSNFTLKIRSTKLEDSAMYFCASSEGLGTSNSPLHFGNGTRLTVT.

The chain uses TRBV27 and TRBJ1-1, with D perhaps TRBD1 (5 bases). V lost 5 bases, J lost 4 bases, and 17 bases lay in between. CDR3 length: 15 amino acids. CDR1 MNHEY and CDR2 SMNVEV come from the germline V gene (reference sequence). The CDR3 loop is CASSPLQGDGTEAFF. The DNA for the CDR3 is TGTGCCAGCAGTCCCCTTCAAGGGGATGGCACTGAAGCTTTCTTT.

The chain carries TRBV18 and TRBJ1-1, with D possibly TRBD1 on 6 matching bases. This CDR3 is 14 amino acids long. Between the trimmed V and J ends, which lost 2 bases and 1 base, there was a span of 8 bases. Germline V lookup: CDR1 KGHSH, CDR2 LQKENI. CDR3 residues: CASSPGTPNTEAFF. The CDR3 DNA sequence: TGTGCCAGCTCACCAGGGACACCGAACACTGAAGCTTTCTTT. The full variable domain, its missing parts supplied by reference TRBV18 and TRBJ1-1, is NAGVMQNPRHLVRRRGQEARLRCSPMKGHSHVYWYRQLPEEGLKFMVYLQKENIIDESGMPKERFSAEFPKEGPSILRIQQVVRGDSAAYFCASSPGTPNTEAFFGQGTRLTVV.

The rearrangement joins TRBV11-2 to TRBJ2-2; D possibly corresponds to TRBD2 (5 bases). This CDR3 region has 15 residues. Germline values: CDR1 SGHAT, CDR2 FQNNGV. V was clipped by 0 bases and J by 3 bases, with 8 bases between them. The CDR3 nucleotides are TGTGCCAGCAGCTTAGATATGGGAGACACCGGGGAGCTGTTTTTT. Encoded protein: CASSLDMGDTGELFF.

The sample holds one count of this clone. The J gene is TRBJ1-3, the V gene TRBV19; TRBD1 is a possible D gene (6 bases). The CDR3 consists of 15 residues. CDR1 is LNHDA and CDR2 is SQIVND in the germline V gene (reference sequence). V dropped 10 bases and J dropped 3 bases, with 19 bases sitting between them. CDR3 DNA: TGTGCCACGTCAACAGGGATTCCTTTTGGAAACACCATATATTTT. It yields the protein CATSTGIPFGNTIYF. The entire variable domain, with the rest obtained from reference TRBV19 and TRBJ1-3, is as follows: DGGITQSPKYLFRKEGQNVTLSCEQNLNHDAMYWYRQDPGQGLRLIYYSQIVNDFQKGDIAEGYSVSREKKESFPLTVTSAQKNPTAFYLCATSTGIPFGNTIYFGEGSWLTVV.

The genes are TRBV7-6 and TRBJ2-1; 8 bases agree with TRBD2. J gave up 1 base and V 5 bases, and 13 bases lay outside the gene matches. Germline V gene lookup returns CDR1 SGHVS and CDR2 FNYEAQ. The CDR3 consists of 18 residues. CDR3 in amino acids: CASSRSGGASGSYNEQFF. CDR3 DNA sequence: TGTGCCAGCAGCAGAAGCGGGGGCGCCTCAGGGTCCTACAATGAGCAGTTCTTC.

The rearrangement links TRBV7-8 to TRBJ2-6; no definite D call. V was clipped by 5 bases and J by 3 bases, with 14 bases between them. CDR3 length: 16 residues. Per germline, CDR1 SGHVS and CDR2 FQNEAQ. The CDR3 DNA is TGTGCCAGCAGCCTCCCCTCGAGTCTTGGGGCCAACGTCCTGACTTTC. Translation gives CASSLPSSLGANVLTF.

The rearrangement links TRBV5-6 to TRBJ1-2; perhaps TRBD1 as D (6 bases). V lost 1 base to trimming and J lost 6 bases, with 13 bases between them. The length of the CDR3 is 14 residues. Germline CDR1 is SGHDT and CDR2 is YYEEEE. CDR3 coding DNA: TGTGCCAGCAGCTTGCCCGAACAGGGAAATGGCTACACCTTC. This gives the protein CASSLPEQGNGYTF.

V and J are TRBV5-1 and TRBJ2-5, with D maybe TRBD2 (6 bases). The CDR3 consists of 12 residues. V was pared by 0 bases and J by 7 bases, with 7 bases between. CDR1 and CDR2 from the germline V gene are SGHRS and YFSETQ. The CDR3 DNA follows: TGCGCCAGCAGCTTGGACGGGAGGACCCAGTACTTC. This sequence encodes CASSLDGRTQYF.

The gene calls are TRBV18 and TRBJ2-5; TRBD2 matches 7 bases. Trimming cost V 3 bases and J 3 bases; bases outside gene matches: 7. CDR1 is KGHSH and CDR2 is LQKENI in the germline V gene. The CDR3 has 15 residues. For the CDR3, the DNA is TGTGCCAGCTCACCGGAGGGAGGGAGAGAAGAGACCCAGTACTTC. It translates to CASSPEGGREETQYF.

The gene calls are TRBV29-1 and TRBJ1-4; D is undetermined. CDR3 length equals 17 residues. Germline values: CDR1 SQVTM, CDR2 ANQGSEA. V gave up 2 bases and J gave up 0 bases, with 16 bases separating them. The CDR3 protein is CSVESRDHSATNEKLFF. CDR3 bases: TGCAGCGTTGAAAGTCGGGATCACAGTGCAACTAATGAAAAACTGTTTTTT.

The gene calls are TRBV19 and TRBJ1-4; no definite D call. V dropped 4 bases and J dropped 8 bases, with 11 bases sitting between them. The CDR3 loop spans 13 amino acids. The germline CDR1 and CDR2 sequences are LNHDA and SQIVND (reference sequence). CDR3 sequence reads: CASSKSVLEKLFF. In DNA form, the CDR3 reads TGTGCCAGTAGTAAGTCCGTACTAGAAAAACTGTTTTTT. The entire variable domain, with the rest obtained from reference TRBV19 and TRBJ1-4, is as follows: DGGITQSPKYLFRKEGQNVTLSCEQNLNHDAMYWYRQDPGQGLRLIYYSQIVNDFQKGDIAEGYSVSREKKESFPLTVTSAQKNPTAFYLCASSKSVLEKLFFGSGTQLSVL.

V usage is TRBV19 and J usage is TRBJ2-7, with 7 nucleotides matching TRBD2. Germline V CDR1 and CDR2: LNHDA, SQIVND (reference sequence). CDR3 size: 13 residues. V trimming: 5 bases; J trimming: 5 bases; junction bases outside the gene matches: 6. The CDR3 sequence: CASSRTSFHEQYF. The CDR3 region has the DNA TGTGCCAGTAGTCGGACTAGTTTCCACGAGCAGTACTTC.